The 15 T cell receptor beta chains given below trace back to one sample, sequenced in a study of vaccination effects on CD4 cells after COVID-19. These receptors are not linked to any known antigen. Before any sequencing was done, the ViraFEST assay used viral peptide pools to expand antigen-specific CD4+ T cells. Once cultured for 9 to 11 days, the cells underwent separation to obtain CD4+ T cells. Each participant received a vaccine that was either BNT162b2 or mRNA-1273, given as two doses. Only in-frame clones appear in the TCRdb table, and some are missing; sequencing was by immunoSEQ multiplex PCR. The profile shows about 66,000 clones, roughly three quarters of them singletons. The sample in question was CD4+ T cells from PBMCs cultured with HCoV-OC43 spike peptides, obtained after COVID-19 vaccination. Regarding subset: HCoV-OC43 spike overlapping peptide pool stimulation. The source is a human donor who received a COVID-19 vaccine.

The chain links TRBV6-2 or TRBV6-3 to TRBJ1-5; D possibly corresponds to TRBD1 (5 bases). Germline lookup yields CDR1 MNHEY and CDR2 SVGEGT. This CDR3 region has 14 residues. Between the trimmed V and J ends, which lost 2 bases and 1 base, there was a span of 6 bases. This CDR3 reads CASSYGGSNQPQHF. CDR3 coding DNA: TGTGCCAGCAGTTACGGGGGAAGCAATCAGCCCCAGCATTTT.

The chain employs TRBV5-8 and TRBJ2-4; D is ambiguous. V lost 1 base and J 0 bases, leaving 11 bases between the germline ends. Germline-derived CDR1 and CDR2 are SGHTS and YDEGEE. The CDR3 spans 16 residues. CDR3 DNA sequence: TGTGCCAGCAGCTTGAGTTTAATATTAGCCAAAAACATTCAGTACTTC. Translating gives CASSLSLILAKNIQYF.

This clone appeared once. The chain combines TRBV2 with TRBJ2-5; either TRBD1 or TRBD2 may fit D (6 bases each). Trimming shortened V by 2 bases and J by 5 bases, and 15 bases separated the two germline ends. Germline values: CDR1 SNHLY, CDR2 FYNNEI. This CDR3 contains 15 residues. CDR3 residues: CASSEYPGAGETQYF. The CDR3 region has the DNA TGTGCCAGCAGTGAATACCCGGGGGCCGGGGAGACCCAGTACTTC.

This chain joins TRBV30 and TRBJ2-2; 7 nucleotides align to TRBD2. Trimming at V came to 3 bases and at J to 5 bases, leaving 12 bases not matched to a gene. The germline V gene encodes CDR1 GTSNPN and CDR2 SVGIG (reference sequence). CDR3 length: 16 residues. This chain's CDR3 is CAWRAAMIGGTGELFF. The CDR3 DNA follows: TGTGCCTGGAGGGCGGCGATGATCGGGGGGACCGGGGAGCTGTTTTTT.

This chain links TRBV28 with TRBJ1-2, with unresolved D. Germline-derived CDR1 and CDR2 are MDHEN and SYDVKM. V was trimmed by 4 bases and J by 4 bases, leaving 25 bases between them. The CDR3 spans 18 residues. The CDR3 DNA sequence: TGTGCCAGCAGTTCTAACCTGTTCGGCCAGATCGGTACCTATGGCTACACCTTC. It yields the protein CASSSNLFGQIGTYGYTF.

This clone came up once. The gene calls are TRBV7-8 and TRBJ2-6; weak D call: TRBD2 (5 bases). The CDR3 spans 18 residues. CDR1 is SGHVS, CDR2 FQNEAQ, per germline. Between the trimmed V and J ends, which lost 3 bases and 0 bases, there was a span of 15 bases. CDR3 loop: CASSFGGLKSSGANVLTF. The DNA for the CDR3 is TGTGCCAGCAGCTTTGGCGGACTCAAAAGCTCTGGGGCCAACGTCCTGACTTTC.

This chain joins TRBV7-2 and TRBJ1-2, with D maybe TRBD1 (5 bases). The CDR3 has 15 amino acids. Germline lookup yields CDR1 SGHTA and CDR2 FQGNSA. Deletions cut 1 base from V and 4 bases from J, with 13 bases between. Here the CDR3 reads CASSLGTPTVYGYTF. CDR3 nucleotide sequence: TGTGCCAGCAGCTTAGGGACTCCGACAGTCTATGGCTACACCTTC. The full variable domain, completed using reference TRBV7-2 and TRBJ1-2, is GAGVSQSPSNKVTEKGKDVELRCDPISGHTALYWYRQSLGQGLEFLIYFQGNSAPDKSGLPSDRFSAERTGGSVSTLTIQRTQQEDSAVYLCASSLGTPTVYGYTFGSGTRLTVV.

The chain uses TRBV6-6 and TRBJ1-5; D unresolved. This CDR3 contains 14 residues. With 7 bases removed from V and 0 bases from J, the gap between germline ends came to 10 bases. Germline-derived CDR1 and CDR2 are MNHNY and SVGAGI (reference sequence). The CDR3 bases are TGTGCCAGCACCGACGCCTCTAGCAATCAGCCCCAGCATTTT. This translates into CASTDASSNQPQHF.

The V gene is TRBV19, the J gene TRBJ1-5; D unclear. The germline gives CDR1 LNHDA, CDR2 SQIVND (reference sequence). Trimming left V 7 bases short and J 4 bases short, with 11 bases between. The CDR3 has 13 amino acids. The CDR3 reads CASTYTLNQPQHF. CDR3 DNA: TGTGCCAGTACCTACACCCTGAATCAGCCCCAGCATTTT.

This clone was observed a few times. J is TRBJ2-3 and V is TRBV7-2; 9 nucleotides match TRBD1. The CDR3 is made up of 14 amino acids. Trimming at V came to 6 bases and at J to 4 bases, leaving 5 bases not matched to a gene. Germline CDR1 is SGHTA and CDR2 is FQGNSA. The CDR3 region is CASRRDRDADTQYF. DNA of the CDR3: TGTGCCAGCAGGCGGGACAGGGACGCAGATACGCAGTATTTT.

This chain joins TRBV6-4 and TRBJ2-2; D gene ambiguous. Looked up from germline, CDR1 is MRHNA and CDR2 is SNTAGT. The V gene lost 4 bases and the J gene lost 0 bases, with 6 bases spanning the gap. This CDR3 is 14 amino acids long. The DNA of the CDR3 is TGTGCCAGCAGTGTCGCGGCGAACACCGGGGAGCTGTTTTTT. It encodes CASSVAANTGELFF.

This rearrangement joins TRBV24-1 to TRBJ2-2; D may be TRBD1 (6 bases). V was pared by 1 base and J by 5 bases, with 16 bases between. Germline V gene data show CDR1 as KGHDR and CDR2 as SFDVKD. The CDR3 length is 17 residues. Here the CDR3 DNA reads TGTGCCACCAGTGATTTTGAGGCCAGGGGAAGGACCGGGGAGCTGTTTTTT. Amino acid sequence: CATSDFEARGRTGELFF.

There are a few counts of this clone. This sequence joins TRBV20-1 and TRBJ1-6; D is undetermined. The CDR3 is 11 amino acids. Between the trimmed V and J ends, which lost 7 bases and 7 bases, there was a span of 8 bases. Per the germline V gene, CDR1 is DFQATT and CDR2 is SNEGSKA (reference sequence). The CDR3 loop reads CSVMGNSPLHF. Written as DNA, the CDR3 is TGCAGTGTTATGGGGAATTCACCCCTCCACTTT.

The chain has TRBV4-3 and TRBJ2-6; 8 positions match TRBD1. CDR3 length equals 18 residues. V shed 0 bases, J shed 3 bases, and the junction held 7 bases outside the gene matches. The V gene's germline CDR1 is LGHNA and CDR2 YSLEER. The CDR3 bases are TGCGCCAGCAGCCAAGATTTTCAGGGGGCGAGTGGGGCCAACGTCCTGACTTTC. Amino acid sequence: CASSQDFQGASGANVLTF.

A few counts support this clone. CDR3 sequence (DNA): TGCAGTGCTAACCATCCGCGGGAAGCTTTCTTT. As protein: CSANHPREAFF. The chain has TRBV20-1 and TRBJ1-1; no clear D. V lost 4 bases and J lost 8, with 11 bases in between. The CDR3 spans 11 residues. The germline V gene has CDR1 DFQATT and CDR2 SNEGSKA (reference sequence).